A selection of T cell receptor beta chains follows, all from one sample in a study of T cell changes during pregnancy in multiple sclerosis. Assay used: immunoSEQ multiplex PCR; TCRdb lists only in-frame clones, some missing. Of some 90,000 clones in the sample, 91% were seen once. This specimen was peripheral blood, taken after pregnancy. These receptors were obtained from a female donor in good health, enrolled as a control in a pregnancy study. The CDR3 runs from the conserved cysteine through the conserved F or W. A D gene is named only where the DNA matches it firmly. Clone size is given for some rows only: seen once, a few or many times, or a class if the clone is expanded.

>-|TRBD1|TRBJ2-5|TRBV30
TGTGCCTGGAGTGTACACAGGGGCCGGGAGACCCAGTACTTC
CAWSVHRGRETQYF
>-|-|TRBJ2-2|TRBV6-9
TGTGCCAGCAGTTATCCCGACAGAAGAACGAACACCGGGGAGCTGTTTTTT
CASSYPDRRTNTGELFF
>-|-|TRBJ1-2|TRBV20-1
TGCAGTGCTGGGAGGGACCCTGAAAACTTC
CSAGRDPENF
>-|TRBD1|TRBJ1-1|TRBV7-2
TGTGCCAGCAGCCCTACTACAGGGGGACGCACTGAAGCTTTCTTT
CASSPTTGGRTEAFF
>-|-|TRBJ2-3|TRBV27
TGTGCCAGCAGTTTCATTGGCGGAACTAGCACAGATACGCAGTATTTT
CASSFIGGTSTDTQYF
>-|-|TRBJ1-2|TRBV14
TGTGCCAGCAGCCTCGACCAAGGGGTTTTGGGCTACACCTTC
CASSLDQGVLGYTF
>-|TRBD1|TRBJ2-7|TRBV4-3
TGCGCCAGCAGCCCTGGGACAGGGGCCTACGAGCAGTACTTC
CASSPGTGAYEQYF
>once|-|TRBJ1-1|TRBV6-6
TGTGCCAGCAGTTTGAGGGAAAGGGCGGCTGAAGCTTTCTTT
CASSLRERAAEAFF
>-|TRBD1|TRBJ1-4|TRBV4-2
TGTGCCAGCAGCCAAGACTCCGGGACAGGGAATGAAAAACTGTTTTTT
CASSQDSGTGNEKLFF
>-|TRBD2|TRBJ2-2|TRBV19
TGTGCCAGTAGGATTAGCGGGGGGAACACCGGGGAGCTGTTTTTT
CASRISGGNTGELFF
>-|TRBD2|TRBJ2-1|TRBV9
TGTGCCAGCAGCGTTAGCGGGGGATTCTCCTACAATGAGCAGTTCTTC
CASSVSGGFSYNEQFF
>-|TRBD2|TRBJ2-3|TRBV18
TGTGCCAGCTCACCACGCGCGGGGGGTTTGGATACGCAGTATTTT
CASSPRAGGLDTQYF
>-|TRBD1|TRBJ1-1|TRBV5-1
TGCGCCAGCAGCGCCCTAGGGACAGGGGGCTTGAACACTGAAGCTTTCTTT
CASSALGTGGLNTEAFF
>-|-|TRBJ1-1|TRBV6-4
TGTGCCAGCAGAGACACAGGGAACACTGAAGCTTTCTTT
CASRDTGNTEAFF
>-|TRBD1|TRBJ2-2|TRBV4-3
TGCGCCAGCAGCCAGGTCCGGACAGGGGGAACCGGGGAGCTGTTTTTT
CASSQVRTGGTGELFF
>few|-|TRBJ1-6|TRBV2
TGTGCCAGCAGTGATCAGGGCGGATCACCCCTCCACTTT
CASSDQGGSPLHF
>-|-|TRBJ2-2|TRBV9
TGTGCCAGCAGCGTAGCGGGCGGGGAGCTGTTTTTT
CASSVAGGELFF
>few|TRBD1|TRBJ1-1|TRBV19
TGTGCCAGTAGTATGGAGGGGGCGCGGGTCACTGAAGCTTTCTTT
CASSMEGARVTEAFF
>-|TRBD1|TRBJ2-4|TRBV7-9
TGTGCCAGCAGCCCCCGGACAGGGGAGGACATTCAGTACTTC
CASSPRTGEDIQYF
>-|-|TRBJ1-1|TRBV19
TGTGCCAGTATCTCAGGAGGCGAAGCTTTCTTT
CASISGGEAFF
>-|-|TRBJ2-1|TRBV6-4
TGTGCCAGCAGTGTGGAGGGCCTGAGCTCCTACAATGAGCAGTTCTTC
CASSVEGLSSYNEQFF
>-|TRBD1|TRBJ1-5|TRBV4-3
TGCGCCAGCAGCCAAGATCCACCCCGACAGGGGATAAGTCAGCCCCAGCATTTT
CASSQDPPRQGISQPQHF
>-|-|TRBJ2-1|TRBV9
TGTGCCAGCAGCCCCCCCGCGTATGAGCAGTTCTTC
CASSPPAYEQFF